The 25 T cell receptor beta chains below were found in one sample sequenced in a study of blood T cell repertoires in COVID-19. Using immunoSEQ multiplex PCR, the repertoire was profiled, and TCRdb retains in-frame clones only, with some absent. The sample has about 330,000 clones, roughly 90% seen once. The sample consisted of PBMCs or T cells enriched from blood (not recorded which). The source is a woman in her twenties or thirties who had recovered from COVID-19.

The chain has TRBV5-4 and TRBJ2-5, with a possible D match to TRBD2 (6 bases). This CDR3 comprises 14 residues. Germline assignment: CDR1 SGHNT and CDR2 YYREEE (reference sequence). The V end lost 4 bases, the J end lost 0 bases, and 10 bases lay between the germline ends. CDR3 protein: CASSLWGDQETQYF. CDR3 nucleotide sequence: TGTGCCAGCAGCCTTTGGGGGGACCAAGAGACCCAGTACTTC.

The V and J genes are TRBV19 and TRBJ1-4; the match to TRBD1 covers 10 bases. This CDR3 region has 16 residues. V lost 5 bases and J lost 6; bases outside the gene matches: 9. Germline CDR1 LNHDA, CDR2 SQIVND (reference sequence). CDR3 in amino acids: CASSSRTGGGYEKLFF. DNA of the CDR3: TGTGCCAGTAGTTCTCGGACAGGGGGTGGATATGAAAAACTGTTTTTT.

The V gene is TRBV4-1, the J gene TRBJ1-1; D perhaps matches TRBD1 (5 bases). V was trimmed by 5 bases and J by 11 bases, leaving 12 bases between them. Looked up from germline, CDR1 is MGHRA and CDR2 is YSYEKL. The CDR3 is made up of 11 amino acids. CDR3 loop: CASSNPGGAFF. As DNA, the CDR3 is TGCGCCAGCAGCAACCCGGGGGGGGCTTTCTTT.

The chain carries TRBV18 and TRBJ2-7; D gene uncertain. Deletions cut 3 bases from V and 4 bases from J, with 7 bases between. This CDR3 region has 12 residues. In germline, CDR1 is KGHSH, CDR2 LQKENI. CDR3 nucleotide sequence: TGTGCCAGCTCACCTGTCTTATACGAGCAGTACTTC. Its translation is CASSPVLYEQYF.

Worth noting for this clone: An end of the junction does not agree with germline; a read error may underlie this. The chain has TRBV6-2 or TRBV6-3 and TRBJ2-7; 11 bases match TRBD2. The CDR3 length is 12 residues. Germline assignment: CDR1 MNHEY and CDR2 SVGEGT. CDR3 sequence reads: CASSLGTSGSLF. In DNA form, the CDR3 reads TGTGCCAGCAGTCTCGGGACTAGCGGATCTCTCTTC.

About this clone: Other nucleotide sequences in the sample specify the same CDR3. The chain employs TRBV28 and TRBJ1-1; D unresolved. V was cut by 3 bases and J by 6 bases, with 5 bases left in between. The CDR3 is 11 residues long. The germline CDR1 and CDR2 sequences are MDHEN and SYDVKM. In DNA, the CDR3 is TGTGCCAGCAGTTTGGGCCCTGAAGCTTTCTTT. Its protein is CASSLGPEAFF.

The CDR3 region has the DNA TGTGTCATCCCCAGGGCCTACAATGAGCAGTTCTTC. Its protein is CVIPRAYNEQFF. J is TRBJ2-1 and V is TRBV7-7, with D possibly being TRBD1 (5 bases). Germline CDR1 SSHAT, CDR2 FNYEAQ (reference sequence). CDR3 length equals 12 residues.

The chain is built from TRBV18 and TRBJ2-3; 7 nucleotides line up with TRBD2. The CDR3 length is 14 residues. V was clipped by 7 bases and J by 5 bases; unmatched bases: 9. In germline, CDR1 is KGHSH, CDR2 LQKENI. The CDR3 region is CASFPGLAGDTQYF. The CDR3 DNA sequence: TGTGCCAGCTTCCCGGGATTAGCGGGAGATACGCAGTATTTT.

The chain combines TRBV2 with TRBJ1-4; 9 bases are shared with TRBD1. The junction had 1 base not matched to a gene; V was cut back by 5 bases and J by 6 bases. The CDR3 extends over 13 amino acids. The germline CDR1 and CDR2 sequences are SNHLY and FYNNEI. The CDR3 DNA follows: TGTGCCAGCAGTAGGGACAGGGATGAAAAACTGTTTTTT. Its translation is CASSRDRDEKLFF.

J is TRBJ2-5 and V is TRBV18; possibly TRBD2 for D (6 bases). CDR3 size: 17 residues. Germline V gene lookup returns CDR1 KGHSH and CDR2 LQKENI. V gave up 4 bases and J gave up 3 bases, with 21 bases separating them. The CDR3 here is CASSQDYRFLRKETQYF. The CDR3, as DNA: TGTGCCAGCTCACAGGACTATCGGTTTCTCCGTAAAGAGACCCAGTACTTC.

J is TRBJ2-1 and V is TRBV18; 10 bases match TRBD2. Germline V gene sequence: CDR1 KGHSH, CDR2 LQKENI. The CDR3 covers 19 residues. V lost 1 base and J lost 3; bases outside the gene matches: 12. CDR3 loop: CASSPRSLGASGGYNEQFF. DNA of the CDR3: TGTGCCAGCTCACCACGTTCGCTTGGGGCTAGCGGGGGCTACAATGAGCAGTTCTTC.

This chain uses TRBV28 with TRBJ1-2, with 7 nucleotides matching TRBD1. The CDR3 contains 14 residues. V lost 8 bases to trimming and J lost 4 bases; unmatched junction nucleotides: 10. Germline-derived CDR1 and CDR2 are MDHEN and SYDVKM. CDR3 residues: CASGQALLPYGYTF. CDR3 nucleotide sequence: TGTGCCAGCGGACAGGCCCTCCTGCCCTATGGCTACACCTTC.

This chain joins TRBV6-2 or TRBV6-3 and TRBJ2-6; no definite D call. CDR1 is MNHEY and CDR2 is SVGEGT in the germline V gene. V was pared by 4 bases and J by 0 bases, with 19 bases between. This CDR3 is built from 19 residues. CDR3 residues: CASSFVPSSTYSGANVLTF. As DNA, the CDR3 is TGTGCCAGCAGTTTTGTGCCCTCGTCTACTTACTCTGGGGCCAACGTCCTGACTTTC.

The chain employs TRBV7-9 and TRBJ1-6; TRBD1 matches at 12 bases. Per the germline V gene, CDR1 is SEHNR and CDR2 is FQNEAQ (reference sequence). With 1 base clipped from V and 7 bases from J, the junction kept 2 bases outside the gene matches. CDR3 length equals 16 residues. For the CDR3, the DNA is TGTGCCAGCAGCTTAGGGGACAGGGGGCTCAATTCACCCCTCCACTTT. Translated, it gives CASSLGDRGLNSPLHF. Combining the CDR3 with reference TRBV7-9 and TRBJ1-6 gives the whole variable domain DTGVSQNPRHKITKRGQNVTFRCDPISEHNRLYWYRQTLGQGPEFLTYFQNEAQLEKSRLLSDRFSAERPKGSFSTLEIQRTEQGDSAMYLCASSLGDRGLNSPLHFGNGTRLTVT.

J is TRBJ2-7 and V is TRBV7-9; 7 bases line up with TRBD1. V lost 7 bases, J lost 5 bases, and 11 bases stayed unmatched. There are 14 residues in the CDR3. CDR1 SEHNR and CDR2 FQNEAQ come from the germline V gene (reference sequence). The CDR3 DNA sequence: TGTGCCAGCACCGTTGACAGGGTGGGTCACGAGCAGTACTTC. It translates to CASTVDRVGHEQYF.

The chain carries TRBV15 and TRBJ2-1; TRBD2 matches 7 bases. Per germline, CDR1 LNHNV and CDR2 YYDKDF (reference sequence). CDR3 size: 15 residues. Losses at the gene ends were 4 bases for V and 4 bases for J; bases not matched to a gene: 7. Here the CDR3 DNA reads TGTGCCACCAGCACTAGCGGATCCTTTTACAATGAGCAGTTCTTC. It translates to CATSTSGSFYNEQFF.

This clone appeared a single time. This chain connects TRBV6-6 to TRBJ2-7, with D possibly matching TRBD1 (6 bases). This CDR3 is built from 13 residues. Trimming pared 4 bases from V and 5 bases from J, leaving 12 bases between. CDR1 and CDR2 (germline): MNHNY, SVGAGI (reference sequence). In DNA form, the CDR3 reads TGTGCCAGCAGTTCCACAGGGCTACACGAGCAGTACTTC. Encoded protein: CASSSTGLHEQYF.

The V and J genes are TRBV6-5 and TRBJ1-2; TRBD1 might be the D (5 bases). The CDR3 totals 14 residues. The V and J ends lost 2 bases and 3 bases respectively, with 10 bases between them. CDR1 and CDR2 (germline): MNHEY, SVGAGI. The CDR3 loop reads CASSYKARDYGYTF. For the CDR3, the DNA is TGTGCCAGCAGTTACAAGGCCAGGGACTATGGCTACACCTTC.

The chain joins TRBV21-1 to TRBJ2-7; no check of the table's D call, TRBD2, against the DNA was made. TRBV21-1 is labeled a pseudogene. This CDR3 spans 15 amino acids. In DNA form, the CDR3 reads TGTGCCAGCAGCAAAGAGCATCCGTGTCCCTACGAGCAGTACTTC. Its protein product is CASSKEHPCPYEQYF.

The rearrangement joins TRBV21-1 to TRBJ2-1; whether TRBD2, the table's D call, matches the DNA was not checked. TRBV21-1 constitutes a pseudogene. The CDR3 is 22 residues long. The CDR3 reads CASSKETDPSDGGEAPYNEQFF. The CDR3 DNA is TGTGCCAGCAGCAAAGAGACGGATCCGAGCGATGGGGGGGAAGCCCCCTACAATGAGCAGTTCTTC.

This chain connects TRBV11-2 to TRBJ2-3, with 10 bases lining up with TRBD2. The CDR3 has 16 amino acids. Looked up from germline, CDR1 is SGHAT and CDR2 is FQNNGV. The V and J ends lost 0 bases and 0 bases, in that order; junction bases with no gene match: 0. The CDR3 protein is CASSLDSGRSTDTQYF. DNA of the CDR3: TGTGCCAGCAGCTTAGATAGCGGGAGGAGCACAGATACGCAGTATTTT.

The chain joins TRBV28 to TRBJ2-7; 9 bases align to TRBD1. The germline V gene encodes CDR1 MDHEN and CDR2 SYDVKM. This CDR3 has 14 residues. V dropped 6 bases and J dropped 10; count of bases not matched to a gene: 13. The CDR3 sequence is CASRAPGQGLTQYF. DNA of the CDR3: TGTGCCAGCAGAGCCCCGGGACAGGGCCTCACCCAGTACTTC.

This clone was seen once. This rearrangement joins TRBV12-5 to TRBJ2-5; D not resolved. CDR3 length: 13 amino acids. Trimming cost V 1 base and J 2 bases, with 5 bases left between them. Germline CDR1 and CDR2: LGHNT and FRNRAP. The chain's CDR3 is CASGLEQQETQYF. CDR3 in DNA: TGTGCTAGTGGTTTGGAACAGCAAGAGACCCAGTACTTC.

The gene calls are TRBV27 and TRBJ2-5, with TRBD2 identical over 8 bases. The CDR3 spans 15 residues. The germline CDR1 and CDR2 sequences are MNHEY and SMNVEV (reference sequence). After removal of 3 bases from V and 1 base from J, the junction contained 4 bases not matched to a gene. The CDR3, as DNA: TGTGCCAGCAGTTTTTTTGCGGGGGGCCAAGAGACCCAGTACTTC. It encodes CASSFFAGGQETQYF.

The rearrangement joins TRBV28 to TRBJ2-7; 9 bases agree with TRBD2. This CDR3 has 15 residues. Trimming cost V 7 bases and J 2 bases; bases outside gene matches: 9. Looked up from germline, CDR1 is MDHEN and CDR2 is SYDVKM. CDR3 DNA: TGTGCCAGCACCAAAGCCCTAGCGGGGACCTACGAGCAGTACTTC. This codes for CASTKALAGTYEQYF.